This T cell receptor beta chain was sequenced during a study of T cells in Graves' hyperthyroidism and ophthalmopathy. Across the whole study: Specimen type is peripheral blood, collected at initial diagnosis prior to any treatment.

The CDR3 runs to 17 residues. In germline, CDR1 is DFQATT, CDR2 SNEGSKA (reference sequence). J lost 5 bases, V lost 0 bases, and 8 bases had no gene match. Study conclusions and caveats: The model made its ophthalmopathy prediction, and onset followed a median approximately six months later. In the analysis, a 13 V-J model separated ophthalmopathy from stable hyperthyroidism. Most clonotypes expanded in thyroid above 0.001 were likewise present in blood.

Concerning this clonotype itself: Its antigen is as yet unknown.

Amplification yielded TCR beta CDR3 regions, with RNA transcripts as the source. The HTBI set primed first-round TCR CDR3 RT-PCR. TCRdb fed the multiplex PCR reads into MiXCR, producing one record per CDR3 protein. The table shows roughly 700,000 distinct CDR3 sequences, with approximately 15% occurring only once. Sequenced material: blood. This TCR was sampled from a man aged 45-65 years with Graves' hyperthyroidism. The chain uses TRBV20-1 and TRBJ2-2; 11 bases are shared with TRBD2. CDR3 coding DNA: TGCAGTGCTAGAGATCCCGGGACTAGCGGAAGGACCGGGGAGCTGTTTTTT. Translation gives CSARDPGTSGRTGELFF.